This entry concerns a single T cell receptor beta chain. Its binding antigen is unknown. Base qualities are missing; no much larger clone stands one base away. The record originates from a study of blood T cell repertoires in COVID-19 (dated by TCRdb to about 2020). Describing the broader study: Samples from collaborators originated in the United States, Italy and Spain and spanned both the acute and convalescent phases of COVID-19. The material from the prospective study consisted of cDNA or gDNA derived from T cells, B-cell-depleted T cells, or PBMCs. The dataset comprised deeply sampled blood TCRbeta repertoires from subjects exposed to, actively infected with, or recovered from COVID-19. A freely available public database, intended as a resource for researchers studying the immune response to SARS-CoV-2, is where the repertoires were released. Samples were obtained from the ongoing ImmuneRACE study (first 160 participants) and from 1,254 subjects provided by 6 global collaborators. Nearly every sample came with metadata listing a de-identified subject ID, COVID-19 status, age in years and sex. HLA class I and class II types, where available, came from metadata supplied by the sample provider rather than from assay-based typing.

TCRbeta CDR3 regions were amplified from genomic DNA using the immunoSEQ Assay, a bias-controlled multiplex PCR. Per the authors' processing: Within the assay, amplification of reference gene primers was used to estimate how many nucleated cells each sample contained. Sequence reads were collapsed and filtered to measure the absolute abundance of every unique TCRbeta CDR3 rearrangement. For each sample, productive Simpson clonality was calculated as the square root of Simpson's diversity index across productive rearrangements. This is the immuneACCESS table as TCRdb keeps it, with only in-frame sequences that have V and J called. A part of the clones is gone; compared with another copy, unresolved V genes explain less than half, and the rest is unexplained. V and J calls and clone size are those listed in that table; D and trimming were worked out from the DNA. The sample table shows over 100,000 clones, and 86% are seen once. Clones ranked in the top ten supply 9.5% to 12% of the sample.

Relative to germline, V is missing 2 bases and J is missing 5 bases, with 7 bases of the junction outside any gene match. In the germline V gene, CDR1 corresponds to SGHRS and CDR2 to YFSETQ. Reading from cysteine to phenylalanine, the CDR3 counts 14 amino acids. Kept here is only the CDR3 DNA, which spans 42 bases and is read in frame from base 1. Overall results and qualifications from the work: Clinical and demographic metadata were provided uncurated, with the amount varying by source and participant.

In Seattle, one collaborating source enrolled patients while the infection was active and tracked those patients longitudinally over the course of disease. Whole blood was collected in K2EDTA tubes by collaborating institutions according to the institutions' own protocols. For TCRbeta analysis, collaborators shipped samples as frozen whole blood, isolated PBMCs, or DNA extracted from either of those sample types. The material sequenced was peripheral blood. This clonotype was sampled from a woman aged 70-85 years with COVID-19, enrolled during active disease. The chain was built from TRBV5-1 and TRBJ2-7; 7 of the junction bases match TRBD1. The CDR3 region reads CASSLNRGLNEQYF. In nucleotides, the sequence is TGCGCCAGCAGCTTAAACAGGGGCCTCAACGAGCAGTACTTC.